This TCR beta chain was identified in a study of cytomegalovirus exposure and HLA in healthy donors. Overall study findings and caveats: The classifier was said to identify cytomegalovirus status with high specificity and sensitivity. A few CMV-associated chains were confirmed in vitro to be specific for CMV antigens.

Turning to this clone: The antigen remains undetermined.

Germline CDR1 reads KGHSH; CDR2 reads LQKENI. The CDR3 length is 15 residues. V lost 4 bases to trimming and J lost 6 bases; unmatched junction nucleotides: 7. The method was immunoSEQ multiplex PCR; TCRdb's version includes in-frame clones alone and lacks a portion of them. Counted here are about 200,000 clones, around 83% occurring once; the ten biggest clones make up under 15%. The J gene is TRBJ1-5, the V gene TRBV18; TRBD1 matches 9 bases. This receptor was obtained from a woman younger than 45 in good health and CMV-seropositive. Sequencing was performed on PBMCs. In DNA form, the CDR3 reads TGTGCCAGCTCACGAGAACAGGGGGCGGTTCAGCCCCAGCATTTT. It yields the protein CASSREQGAVQPQHF. The whole variable domain, remainder taken from reference TRBV18 and TRBJ1-5, is NAGVMQNPRHLVRRRGQEARLRCSPMKGHSHVYWYRQLPEEGLKFMVYLQKENIIDESGMPKERFSAEFPKEGPSILRIQQVVRGDSAAYFCASSREQGAVQPQHFGDGTRLSIL.